This T cell receptor beta chain was recorded in a study of cytomegalovirus exposure and HLA in healthy donors. Comment on this clone: The antigen is unknown.

The PCR contained 60 Vbeta and 13 Jbeta primers. Generated by immunoSEQ multiplex PCR, the TCRdb table keeps only in-frame clones and is missing some. This table has 200,000 to 250,000 clones, about 80% appearing once. Germline CDR1 MDHEN, CDR2 SYDVKM. The CDR3 length is 13 residues. The V and J ends lost 7 bases and 4 bases respectively, with 13 bases between them. Whole-study results and caveats: Later analysis suggested most CMV-associated TCR beta chains were HLA-restricted. According to an earlier analysis, most TCR beta V segments yielded productive rearrangements about 87% or about 30% of the time. Researchers reported in a later analysis that a missense DCLRE1C variant was tied to TCR beta V- and J-gene trimming. Later analysis identified around 15,000 TCR beta sequences associated with HLA alleles, using a false discovery rate threshold of 0.05.

The chain carries TRBV28 and TRBJ1-2; D gene unclear. The sequencing input was PBMCs. The source of this sequence is a middle-aged man in good health and CMV-seronegative. This CDR3 is CASTSGRIYGYTF. The CDR3 nucleotides are TGTGCCAGCACCTCGGGTAGGATCTATGGCTACACCTTC.